These 5 T cell receptor beta chains were all obtained from the same sample, sequenced in a study of vaccination effects on CD4 cells after COVID-19. Viral peptide pool expansion of antigen-specific CD4+ T cells preceded sequencing in the ViraFEST assay. The culture ran for 10 days before CD4+ T cells were isolated. The study found no prior SARS-CoV-2 infection in the vaccine recipients, who tested negative for nucleocapsid antibodies. Libraries were prepared by immunoSEQ multiplex PCR; TCRdb keeps only in-frame clonotypes and omits some of them. The sample shows about 73,000 clones, 78% of them seen only once. The antigens of these receptors remain unknown. This specimen consisted of CD4+ T cells from PBMCs cultured with SARS-CoV-2 spike peptides, obtained before COVID-19 vaccination. These receptors originate from a human donor who received a COVID-19 vaccine.

The chain uses TRBV5-1 and TRBJ2-5, with 12 positions matching TRBD1. The CDR3 loop spans 14 amino acids. The V gene end was trimmed by 4 bases and the J gene end by 5 bases; junction bases not matched to a gene: 3. Germline CDR1 is SGHRS and CDR2 is YFSETQ. The CDR3 region has the DNA TGCGCCAGCAGCGGGACAGGGGGCCAGGAGACCCAGTACTTC. Its translation is CASSGTGGQETQYF.

In this sample, this clone turned up many times. This sequence joins TRBV18 and TRBJ2-3; 7 bases fit TRBD2. Germline V lookup: CDR1 KGHSH, CDR2 LQKENI. Germline trimming cut 5 bases from V and 1 base from J; bases unmatched to any gene: 9. CDR3 length equals 16 residues. The CDR3 sequence: CASSKMTSSRTDTQYF. The CDR3 coding sequence is TGTGCCAGCTCAAAGATGACTAGCTCTCGCACAGATACGCAGTATTTT.

V and J are TRBV5-1 and TRBJ1-1, with a tentative D call TRBD1 (5 bases). CDR1 is SGHRS, CDR2 YFSETQ, per germline. This CDR3 contains 15 residues. Between the trimmed V and J ends, which lost 1 base and 3 bases, there was a span of 13 bases. The CDR3 DNA reads as TGCGCCAGCAGCTTGAGTGCAGGGCGGCACACTGAAGCTTTCTTT. It yields the protein CASSLSAGRHTEAFF. The full variable domain, its missing parts supplied by reference TRBV5-1 and TRBJ1-1, is KAGVTQTPRYLIKTRGQQVTLSCSPISGHRSVSWYQQTPGQGLQFLFEYFSETQRNKGNFPGRFSGRQFSNSRSEMNVSTLELGDSALYLCASSLSAGRHTEAFFGQGTRLTVV.

The table lists this clone with a few counts. The gene calls are TRBV4-1 and TRBJ2-1; D is tentatively TRBD1 or TRBD2 (5 bases each). The CDR3 runs 17 residues. Trimming left V 1 base short and J 10 bases short, with 23 bases between. In germline, CDR1 is MGHRA, CDR2 YSYEKL. The CDR3 loop reads CASSQVVSGLSPGEQFF. CDR3 in DNA: TGCGCCAGCAGCCAAGTAGTCTCGGGGCTGTCGCCTGGAGAGCAGTTCTTC.

This chain connects TRBV7-3 to TRBJ2-1; 8 nucleotides match TRBD1. The trim removed 3 bases at V and 7 bases at J, leaving 2 bases unmatched. The germline V gene encodes CDR1 SGHTA and CDR2 FQGTGA. This CDR3 comprises 13 residues. The CDR3 protein is CASSLQGANEQFF. Here the CDR3 DNA reads TGTGCCAGCAGCTTGCAGGGGGCGAATGAGCAGTTCTTC.